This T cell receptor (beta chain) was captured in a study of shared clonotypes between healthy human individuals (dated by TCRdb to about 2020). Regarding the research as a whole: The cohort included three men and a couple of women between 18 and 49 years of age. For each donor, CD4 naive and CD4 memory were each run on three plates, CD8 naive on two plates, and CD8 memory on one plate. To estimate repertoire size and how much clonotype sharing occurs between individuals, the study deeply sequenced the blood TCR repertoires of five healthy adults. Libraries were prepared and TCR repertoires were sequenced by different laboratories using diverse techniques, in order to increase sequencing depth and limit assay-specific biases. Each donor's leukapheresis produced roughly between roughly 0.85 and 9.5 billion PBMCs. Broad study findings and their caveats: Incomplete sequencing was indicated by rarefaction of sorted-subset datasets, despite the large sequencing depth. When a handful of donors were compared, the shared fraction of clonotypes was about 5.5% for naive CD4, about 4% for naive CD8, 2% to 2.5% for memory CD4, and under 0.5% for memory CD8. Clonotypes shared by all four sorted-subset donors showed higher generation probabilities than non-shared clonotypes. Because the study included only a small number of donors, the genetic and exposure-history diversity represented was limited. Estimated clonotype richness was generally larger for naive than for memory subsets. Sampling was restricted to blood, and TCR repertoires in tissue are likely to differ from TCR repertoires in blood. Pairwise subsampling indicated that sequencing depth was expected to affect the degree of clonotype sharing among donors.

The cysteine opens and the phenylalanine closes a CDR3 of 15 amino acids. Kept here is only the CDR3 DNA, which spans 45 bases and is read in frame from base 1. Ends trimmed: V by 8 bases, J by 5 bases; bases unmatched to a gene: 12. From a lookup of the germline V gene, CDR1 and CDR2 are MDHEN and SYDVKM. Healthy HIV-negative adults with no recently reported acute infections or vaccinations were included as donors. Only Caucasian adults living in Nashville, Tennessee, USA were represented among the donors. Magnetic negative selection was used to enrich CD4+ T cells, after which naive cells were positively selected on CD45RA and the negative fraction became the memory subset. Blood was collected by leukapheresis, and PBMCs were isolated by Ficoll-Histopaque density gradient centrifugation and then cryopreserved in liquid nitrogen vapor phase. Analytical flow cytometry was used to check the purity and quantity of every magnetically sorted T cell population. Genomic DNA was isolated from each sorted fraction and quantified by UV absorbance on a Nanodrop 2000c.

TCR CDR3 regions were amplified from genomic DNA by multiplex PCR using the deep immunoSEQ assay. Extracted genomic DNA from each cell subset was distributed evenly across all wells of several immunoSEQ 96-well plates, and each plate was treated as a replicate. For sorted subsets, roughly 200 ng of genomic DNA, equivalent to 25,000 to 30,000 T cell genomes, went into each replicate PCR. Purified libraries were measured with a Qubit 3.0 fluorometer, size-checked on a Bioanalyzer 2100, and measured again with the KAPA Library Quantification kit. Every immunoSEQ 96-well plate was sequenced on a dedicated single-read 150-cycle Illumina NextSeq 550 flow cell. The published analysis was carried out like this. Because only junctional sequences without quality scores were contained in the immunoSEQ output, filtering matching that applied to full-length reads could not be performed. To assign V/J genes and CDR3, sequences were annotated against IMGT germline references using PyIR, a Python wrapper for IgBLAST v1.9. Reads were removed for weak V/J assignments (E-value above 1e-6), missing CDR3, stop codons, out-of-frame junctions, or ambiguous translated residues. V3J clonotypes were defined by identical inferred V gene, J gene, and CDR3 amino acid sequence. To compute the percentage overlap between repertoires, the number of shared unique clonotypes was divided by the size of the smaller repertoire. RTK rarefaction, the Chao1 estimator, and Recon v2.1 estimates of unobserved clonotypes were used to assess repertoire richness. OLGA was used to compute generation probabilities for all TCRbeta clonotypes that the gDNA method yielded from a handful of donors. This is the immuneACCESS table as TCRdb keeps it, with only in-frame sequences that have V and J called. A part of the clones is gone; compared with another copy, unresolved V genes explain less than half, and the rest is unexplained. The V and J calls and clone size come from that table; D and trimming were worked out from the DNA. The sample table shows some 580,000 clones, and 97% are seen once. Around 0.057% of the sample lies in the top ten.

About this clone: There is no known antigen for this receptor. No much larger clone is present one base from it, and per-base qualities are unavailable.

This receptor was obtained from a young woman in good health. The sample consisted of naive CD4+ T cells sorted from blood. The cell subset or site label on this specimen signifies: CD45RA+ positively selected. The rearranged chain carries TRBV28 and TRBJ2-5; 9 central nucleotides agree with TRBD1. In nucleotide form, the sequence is TGTGCCAGCCGAACAGGGGGCGCGGGGCCCGAGACCCAGTACTTC. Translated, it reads CASRTGGAGPETQYF.